These 17 T cell receptor beta chains share one sample of origin, sequenced in a study of metastatic and nonmetastatic thyroid tumors. Prior to thyroid surgery, none of the patients had received any treatment. TCRdb reassembled clones from the PCR reads with MiXCR. The repertoire holds over 13,000 clones, roughly a quarter seen once, with approximately 8% in the top ten. The material sequenced was tumor tissue. The receptors were gathered from a female donor with papillary thyroid cancer or a benign thyroid nodule (not recorded which). Some clones in this sample may be carry-over from other donors' samples.

This chain uses TRBV20-1 with TRBJ2-7, with a possible D match to TRBD2 (5 bases). From germline, CDR1 is DFQATT and CDR2 SNEGSKA (reference sequence). There are 13 residues in the CDR3. V lost 4 bases and J 4 bases, leaving 14 bases between the germline ends. DNA of the CDR3: TGCAGTGCTAACGAACTAGAACTATACGAGCAGTACTTC. Amino acid sequence: CSANELELYEQYF.

The chain combines TRBV7-9 with TRBJ2-1; D might be TRBD1 (5 bases). There are 14 residues in the CDR3. The V gene lost 4 bases and the J gene lost 8 bases, with 15 bases spanning the gap. CDR1 SEHNR and CDR2 FQNEAQ come from the germline V gene (reference sequence). The CDR3 nucleotides read TGTGCCAGCAGCTCAGGGTGGTCACTATATGAGCAGTTCTTC. Protein product: CASSSGWSLYEQFF. Full variable domain (outside the CDR3, taken from reference TRBV7-9 and TRBJ2-1): DTGVSQNPRHKITKRGQNVTFRCDPISEHNRLYWYRQTLGQGPEFLTYFQNEAQLEKSRLLSDRFSAERPKGSFSTLEIQRTEQGDSAMYLCASSSGWSLYEQFFGPGTRLTVL.

Note on this clone: One junction end disagrees with the germline gene, perhaps due to a read error. The chain recombines TRBV11-2 with TRBJ2-2; D might be TRBD1 (6 bases). The length of the CDR3 is 17 residues. The germline V gene encodes CDR1 SGHAT and CDR2 FQNNGV. CDR3 DNA sequence: TGTGCCATCAGCTTAGATATACAGGGAACGAACACCGGGGAGCTGTTTTTT. Protein sequence: CAISLDIQGTNTGELFF. The full variable domain, completed using reference TRBV11-2 and TRBJ2-2, is EAGVAQSPRYKIIEKRQSVAFWCNPISGHATLYWYQQILGQGPKLLIQFQNNGVVDDSQLPKDRFSAERLKGVDSTLKIQPAKLEDSAVYLCAISLDIQGTNTGELFFGEGSRLTVL.

This clone showed up just a few times. The chain couples TRBV11-2 to TRBJ1-1; 7 nucleotides line up with TRBD1. The CDR3 is 15 amino acids. J was trimmed by 0 bases and V by 5 bases; bases with no gene match: 6. The germline gives CDR1 SGHAT, CDR2 FQNNGV. The CDR3, as DNA: TGTGCCAGCAGCATCGGGGACAGACTGAACACTGAAGCTTTCTTT. Amino acid sequence: CASSIGDRLNTEAFF.

Concerning this clone: Without the conserved terminal phenylalanine or tryptophan, this CDR3 likely stems from a read error. This chain links TRBV28 with TRBJ2-7; 10 bases agree with TRBD2. The trim removed 3 bases at V and 4 bases at J, leaving 6 bases unmatched. CDR1 is MDHEN, CDR2 SYDVKM, per germline. This CDR3 is 15 amino acids long. CDR3 DNA: TGTGCCAGCAGTTTGGGGCTAGCGGGGGAATACGAGCAGTACCTC. This sequence encodes CASSLGLAGEYEQYL.

V and J are TRBV6-5 and TRBJ2-6, with D perhaps matching TRBD1 (6 bases). Germline loops: CDR1 MNHEY, CDR2 SVGAGI. The CDR3 has 18 residues. V was pared by 11 bases and J by 0 bases, with 23 bases between. The CDR3: CAARSVRGPRSGANVLTF. CDR3 DNA sequence: TGTGCCGCCCGGTCTGTCAGGGGCCCCCGCTCTGGGGCCAACGTCCTGACTTTC.

The chain employs TRBV13 and TRBJ2-1, with 8 bases matching TRBD1. Germline V gives CDR1 PRHDT, CDR2 FYEKMQ (reference sequence). With 5 bases clipped from V and 4 bases from J, the junction kept 7 bases outside the gene matches. The CDR3 is made up of 15 amino acids. For the CDR3, the DNA is TGTGCCAGCAGCCCTTCAGGACAGGGATACAATGAGCAGTTCTTC. Translated: CASSPSGQGYNEQFF.

This clone was seen repeatedly, ten times or more. The CDR3 DNA reads TGTGCCAGCTCACCATCGCCACTAGCGGGAACACGGGCGAACACCGGGGAGCTGTTTTTT. Amino acids: CASSPSPLAGTRANTGELFF. The gene calls are TRBV18 and TRBJ2-2; 10 bases align to TRBD2. Per germline, CDR1 KGHSH and CDR2 LQKENI. The CDR3 is 20 amino acids. J lost 0 bases, V lost 2 bases, and 12 bases had no gene match.

The chain recombines TRBV14 with TRBJ2-1; 7 nucleotides match TRBD2. With 0 bases clipped from V and 3 bases from J, the junction kept 8 bases outside the gene matches. The CDR3 is 17 residues long. Germline CDR1 reads SGHDN; CDR2 reads FVKESK. In DNA, the CDR3 is TGTGCCAGCAGCCAAGATTTGAGACTAGCTGGCTACAATGAGCAGTTCTTC. Amino acids: CASSQDLRLAGYNEQFF.

This clone has only a few counts. This CDR3 reads CASSDSGDSYNEQFF. DNA of the CDR3: TGTGCCAGCAGTGACTCGGGGGACTCCTACAATGAGCAGTTCTTC. The V and J genes are TRBV6-4 and TRBJ2-1; the D call may be TRBD1 or TRBD2 (5 bases each). Germline CDR1 and CDR2: MRHNA and SNTAGT. The CDR3 has 15 residues. V was cut by 0 bases and J by 0 bases, with 6 bases left in between.

This clone was found many times. V and J are TRBV9 and TRBJ2-6; perhaps TRBD2 as D (6 bases). Trimming stripped 5 bases from V and 4 bases from J, with 10 bases between. In germline, CDR1 is SGDLS, CDR2 YYNGEE. The CDR3 is 14 residues long. The CDR3 loop is CASSPGDGANVLTF. CDR3 DNA: TGTGCCAGCAGTCCGGGGGACGGGGCCAACGTCCTGACTTTC.

The chain has TRBV6-1 and TRBJ1-3; 7 nucleotides line up with TRBD1. Germline V CDR1 and CDR2: MNHNS, SASEGT. The V gene end was trimmed by 6 bases and the J gene end by 2 bases; junction bases not matched to a gene: 4. The CDR3 extends over 14 amino acids. The CDR3 protein is CASRTGEAGNTIYF. CDR3 coding DNA: TGTGCCAGCAGAACAGGGGAAGCTGGAAACACCATATATTTT.

The chain combines TRBV18 with TRBJ1-5; D is uncertain. The germline V gene encodes CDR1 KGHSH and CDR2 LQKENI. This CDR3 spans 14 amino acids. Trimming stripped 3 bases from V and 3 bases from J, with 9 bases between. In nucleotides, the CDR3 is TGTGCCAGCTCACCGAACAAAATCAATCAGCCCCAGCATTTT. Translating it yields CASSPNKINQPQHF.

This clone was counted only a few times. The chain combines TRBV6-1 with TRBJ2-4; D gene uncertain. The CDR3 consists of 12 residues. V was trimmed by 8 bases and J by 8 bases, leaving 13 bases between them. CDR1 and CDR2 from the germline V gene are MNHNS and SASEGT. The CDR3 reads CASSRDWDIQYF. The CDR3 DNA follows: TGTGCCAGCTCAAGGGATTGGGACATTCAGTACTTC.

This clone was found many times. The chain couples TRBV12-5 to TRBJ1-2; the D is unclear. Trimming removed 2 bases from V and 8 bases from J, with 9 bases in between. Germline V gene sequence: CDR1 LGHNT, CDR2 FRNRAP. The CDR3 is made up of 12 amino acids. CDR3 in DNA: TGTGCTAGTGGTTTGCAAGGGTACGGCTACACCTTC. It specifies CASGLQGYGYTF. Full variable domain (rest looked up from reference TRBV12-5 and TRBJ1-2): DARVTQTPRHKVTEMGQEVTMRCQPILGHNTVFWYRQTMMQGLELLAYFRNRAPLDDSGMPKDRFSAEMPDATLATLKIQPSEPRDSAVYFCASGLQGYGYTFGSGTRLTVV.

This clone occurred many times. This chain joins TRBV15 and TRBJ2-2, with a weak D call TRBD1 (6 bases). The CDR3 sequence is 16 residues long. Germline lookup yields CDR1 LNHNV and CDR2 YYDKDF (reference sequence). The V end was cut by 0 bases, the J end by 0 bases, with 8 bases between. CDR3 in DNA: TGTGCCACCAGCAGAGACAGGGGATCGAACACCGGGGAGCTGTTTTTT. Translating it yields CATSRDRGSNTGELFF.

The genes are TRBV20-1 and TRBJ2-3, with D possibly being TRBD2 (5 bases). V lost 8 bases and J 8 bases, leaving 17 bases between the germline ends. The CDR3 spans 12 residues. Germline CDR1 reads DFQATT; CDR2 reads SNEGSKA (reference sequence). The CDR3 sequence is CSSGLVEGTQYF. The CDR3 bases are TGCAGTTCGGGCCTAGTAGAGGGTACGCAGTATTTT.